The next 10 T cell receptor beta chains were all read from a single sample in a study of shared clonotypes between healthy human individuals. The method was immunoSEQ multiplex PCR; TCRdb's version includes in-frame clones alone and lacks a portion of them. The sample carries 950,000 to 1,100,000 clones, around 82% recorded once. The sequenced sample was memory CD4+ T cells from PBMCs. As for subset: CD45RA-negative fraction. The receptors were sampled from a man between 18 and 29 years old in good health. Some clones in this sample may be carry-over from other donors' samples.

This clone was detected a few times. This chain joins TRBV6-1 and TRBJ1-3; no firm D call. CDR3 length: 12 residues. Germline lookup yields CDR1 MNHNS and CDR2 SASEGT. Deletions cut 6 bases from V and 7 bases from J, with 10 bases between. CDR3 residues: CASSSPVNTIYF. The CDR3 nucleotides are TGTGCCAGCAGCTCACCGGTTAACACCATATATTTT.

The gene calls are TRBV27 and TRBJ2-7, with TRBD1 matching over 9 bases. Losses at the gene ends were 6 bases for V and 6 bases for J; bases not matched to a gene: 15. This CDR3 is built from 16 residues. The germline CDR1 and CDR2 sequences are MNHEY and SMNVEV (reference sequence). The CDR3 protein is CASSLTPGTGKPEQYF. The CDR3 DNA reads as TGTGCCAGCAGCCTGACCCCCGGGACAGGGAAGCCCGAGCAGTACTTC.

This clone was seen only once. This chain links TRBV6-6 with TRBJ2-1; D gene unclear. V was cut by 9 bases and J by 0 bases, with 12 bases left in between. CDR3 length: 14 residues. CDR1 and CDR2 from the germline V gene are MNHNY and SVGAGI (reference sequence). CDR3 bases: TGTGCCAGTAGACCGGAACTCTCCTACAATGAGCAGTTCTTC. Residues: CASRPELSYNEQFF.

CDR3 sequence reads: CASSLVSLGGTDTQYF. For the CDR3, the DNA is TGTGCCAGCAGCTTAGTTTCCCTCGGTGGCACAGATACGCAGTATTTT. The rearrangement uses TRBV11-2 and TRBJ2-3; D remains ambiguous. The length of the CDR3 is 16 residues. The germline CDR1 and CDR2 sequences are SGHAT and FQNNGV. V was shortened by 1 base and J by 1 base, with 12 bases between the two germline ends.

This clone was detected ten times or more. The chain combines TRBV29-1 with TRBJ1-2; 12 bases agree with TRBD1. The CDR3 runs 12 residues. Losses at the gene ends were 3 bases for V and 7 bases for J; bases not matched to a gene: 0. Germline V gives CDR1 SQVTM, CDR2 ANQGSEA. The CDR3 loop is CSVEGQGAGYTF. DNA for the CDR3: TGCAGCGTTGAGGGACAGGGGGCTGGCTACACCTTC.

This clone was counted a single time. The V and J genes are TRBV9 and TRBJ2-3; D may be TRBD2 (6 bases). Trimming removed 4 bases from V and 0 bases from J, with 15 bases in between. Germline CDR1 and CDR2: SGDLS and YYNGEE. This CDR3 region has 16 residues. The CDR3 here is CASSPKIGTSTDTQYF. DNA for the CDR3: TGTGCCAGCAGCCCCAAAATTGGGACTAGCACAGATACGCAGTATTTT.

The rearrangement links TRBV25-1 to TRBJ2-2; D unresolved. V lost 3 bases and J lost 2, with 10 bases in between. Germline CDR1 and CDR2: MGHDK and SYGVNS. The CDR3 is 15 residues long. CDR3 DNA: TGTGCCAGCAGTGATACAACACGCAACACCGGGGAGCTGTTTTTT. Amino acids: CASSDTTRNTGELFF. The complete variable domain, with remaining parts taken from reference TRBV25-1 and TRBJ2-2, reads EADIYQTPRYLVIGTGKKITLECSQTMGHDKMYWYQQDPGMELHLIHYSYGVNSTEKGDLSSESTVSRIRTEHFPLTLESARPSHTSQYLCASSDTTRNTGELFFGEGSRLTVL.

V gene TRBV7-8 combines with J gene TRBJ2-3; TRBD2 might be the D (5 bases). The V gene's germline CDR1 is SGHVS and CDR2 FQNEAQ. Deletions cut 3 bases from V and 2 bases from J, with 21 bases between. The CDR3 has 18 amino acids. The CDR3: CASSLGPASSTPTDTQYF. The CDR3 coding sequence is TGTGCCAGCAGCTTGGGTCCGGCTAGCTCGACCCCCACAGATACGCAGTATTTT.

The rearrangement uses TRBV5-4 and TRBJ1-2; TRBD1 matches at 8 bases. There are 15 residues in the CDR3. J lost 4 bases, V lost 4 bases, and 9 bases had no gene match. The germline gives CDR1 SGHNT, CDR2 YYREEE (reference sequence). The CDR3 is CASSPEPGGGYGYTF. The CDR3 nucleotides are TGTGCCAGCAGCCCCGAGCCAGGGGGCGGCTATGGCTACACCTTC.

V gene TRBV6-5 combines with J gene TRBJ2-5; 7 bases are shared with TRBD1. CDR3 size: 15 residues. Germline V gene lookup returns CDR1 MNHEY and CDR2 SVGAGI. V lost 7 bases to trimming and J lost 4 bases; unmatched junction nucleotides: 12. CDR3 amino acids: CASKGWRGGRETQYF. CDR3 DNA: TGTGCCAGCAAGGGGTGGAGAGGGGGCCGAGAGACCCAGTACTTC.